Listed below are T cell receptor beta chains from one sample, sequenced in a study of Graves' ophthalmopathy and Graves' hyperthyroidism. From the multiplex PCR reads, TCRdb called clonotypes with MiXCR, one entry per CDR3 protein. Among 300,000 to 450,000 distinct CDR3 sequences, roughly 15% were seen once, and the ten largest hold roughly 2.6%. Material: peripheral blood. The receptors originated from an adult woman with stable Graves' hyperthyroidism. The CDR3 runs from the conserved cysteine through the conserved F or W. The D gene is left open where the match is weak. Some rows have no size entry. The others give once, few or many, or a class for an expanded clone.

>NA|NA|TRBJ1-1|TRBV7-2
CASSLQHGGAQAFF
TGTGCCAGCAGCCTACAACACGGAGGGGCGCAGGCTTTCTTT
>many|NA|TRBJ2-2|TRBV30
CAWSRAPTGELFF
TGTGCCTGGAGTCGGGCGCCCACCGGGGAGCTGTTTTTT
>many|TRBD1|TRBJ1-5|TRBV25-1
CASSATVRGRSNQPQHF
TGTGCCAGCAGTGCTACGGTCAGGGGGCGCAGCAATCAGCCCCAGCATTTT
>many|NA|TRBJ2-7|TRBV3-1
CASSQKGRGGYEQYF
TGTGCCAGCAGCCAAAAGGGTCGTGGGGGCTACGAGCAGTACTTC
>many|TRBD2|TRBJ2-7|TRBV11-2
CASSLLLGTSGSYEQYF
TGTGCCAGCTCTCTCTTACTGGGGACTAGCGGGAGTTACGAGCAGTACTTC
>many|NA|TRBJ2-2|TRBV19
CASRPPGTRDTGELFF
TGTGCCAGTAGACCCCCGGGGACAAGGGACACCGGGGAGCTGTTTTTT
>many|NA|TRBJ2-7|TRBV19
CASSPPRDTYEQYF
TGTGCCAGTAGTCCCCCCCGGGACACTTACGAGCAGTACTTC
>many|NA|TRBJ1-1|TRBV30
CAWSRRRKNTEAFF
TGTGCCTGGAGTCGAAGACGCAAGAACACTGAAGCTTTCTTT
>many|TRBD1|TRBJ2-7|TRBV12-3/TRBV12-4
CASTLQTGGNYEQYF
TGTGCCAGCACCCTACAGACAGGGGGAAACTACGAGCAGTACTTC
>many|NA|TRBJ1-1|TRBV10-2
CATEWGTEAFF
TGCGCCACAGAATGGGGTACTGAAGCTTTCTTT
>many|NA|TRBJ1-6|TRBV5-1
CASSFSDNSPLHF
TGCGCCAGCAGCTTTAGCGACAATTCACCCCTCCACTTT
>many|TRBD1|TRBJ2-5|TRBV28
CASSPVDRGKETQYF
TGTGCCAGCAGTCCTGTCGACAGGGGGAAAGAGACCCAGTACTTC
>NA|NA|TRBJ2-2|TRBV19
CASTSTYTGELFF
TGTGCCAGTACGTCCACGTACACCGGGGAGCTGTTTTTT
>many|TRBD2|TRBJ2-5|TRBV12-3/TRBV12-4
CASRRAGAGETQYF
TGTGCCAGCAGAAGAGCGGGAGCTGGAGAGACCCAGTACTTC
>many|NA|TRBJ1-5|TRBV19
CASSGKGQGANQPQHF
TGTGCCAGTAGTGGTAAGGGTCAAGGAGCCAATCAGCCCCAGCATTTT
>many|TRBD1|TRBJ1-2|TRBV4-1
CASSKKTGTGNDGYTF
TGCGCCAGCAGCAAAAAAACCGGGACAGGGAACGACGGCTACACCTTC
>many|NA|TRBJ2-7|TRBV6-2/TRBV6-3
CASSYGWSPASYEQYF
TGTGCCAGCAGTTACGGGTGGTCCCCGGCCTCCTACGAGCAGTACTTC
>NA|TRBD2|TRBJ2-4|TRBV20-1
CSARDSGGKNIQYF
TGCAGTGCTAGAGATTCGGGAGGCAAAAACATTCAGTACTTC
>NA|TRBD1|TRBJ2-7|TRBV12-3/TRBV12-4
CASRGKSRGSYEQYF
TGTGCCAGCAGGGGGAAGAGCAGGGGGTCCTACGAGCAGTACTTC
>many|NA|TRBJ2-6|TRBV7-2
CASSSRVTDSGANVLTF
TGTGCCAGCAGCTCCCGGGTTACTGACTCTGGGGCCAACGTCCTGACTTTC
>many|TRBD2|TRBJ2-5|TRBV18
CASSPPSTSGRAGETQYF
TGTGCCAGCTCACCACCCTCGACTAGCGGGAGGGCAGGAGAGACCCAGTACTTC
>few|TRBD1|TRBJ1-2|TRBV4-1
CASSQGTQGMNYGYTF
TGCGCCAGCAGCCAGGGAACACAGGGGATGAACTATGGCTACACCTTC
>NA|NA|TRBJ1-4|TRBV2
CASSEMRGLNEKLFF
TGTGCCAGCAGTGAGATGAGGGGTCTTAATGAAAAACTGTTTTTT
>many|NA|TRBJ2-5|TRBV28
CASSNLELGNLQETQYF
TGTGCCAGCAGCAATCTCGAGTTAGGCAACCTCCAAGAGACCCAGTACTTC
>many|NA|TRBJ1-2|TRBV13
CASTLGQGYSTNYGYTF
TGTGCCAGCACCCTGGGGCAGGGCTACTCCACAAACTATGGCTACACCTTC
>many|TRBD2|TRBJ2-7|TRBV28
CASSLYREGRKEQYF
TGTGCCAGCAGTTTATACCGGGAGGGCCGTAAGGAGCAGTACTTC
>once|NA|TRBJ2-6|TRBV19
CASKGGTGANVLTF
TGTGCCAGTAAAGGAGGGACCGGGGCCAACGTCCTGACTTTC
>NA|NA|TRBJ2-7|TRBV7-9
CASSLGRPGEQYF
TGTGCCAGCAGCTTAGGACGCCCCGGCGAGCAGTACTTC
>many|NA|TRBJ2-7|TRBV6-1
CATQEPPGGEQYF
TGTGCCACACAAGAACCCCCTGGGGGCGAGCAGTACTTC
>many|NA|TRBJ1-5|TRBV28
CASSLFSQPQHF
TGTGCCAGCAGTTTATTTTCTCAGCCCCAGCATTTT
>NA|TRBD2|TRBJ2-2|TRBV4-1
CASNPGLAGVMDTGELFF
TGCGCCAGCAACCCAGGACTAGCGGGAGTTATGGACACCGGGGAGCTGTTTTTT
>many|NA|TRBJ2-5|TRBV12-5
CASGLVRFLGPGRETQYF
TGTGCTAGTGGTTTGGTACGCTTTTTGGGGCCCGGGCGAGAGACCCAGTACTTC
>few|NA|TRBJ2-7|TRBV4-1
CASSQRAGDGEQYF
TGCGCCAGCAGCCAACGGGCAGGGGATGGCGAGCAGTACTTC
>many|NA|TRBJ1-1|TRBV6-5
CAGSYSGWGGTEAFF
TGTGCCGGCAGTTACTCCGGGTGGGGAGGCACTGAAGCTTTCTTT
>few|NA|TRBJ2-2|TRBV7-3
CASSLQGPGTTGELFF
TGTGCCAGCAGCTTACAGGGCCCAGGGACCACCGGGGAGCTGTTTTTT
>NA|TRBD1|TRBJ1-6|TRBV7-2
CASSRGTDPPLHF
TGTGCCAGCAGCAGAGGGACAGATCCCCCCCTCCACTTT
>many|TRBD1|TRBJ2-2|TRBV7-9
CASSVRTGNPGELFF
TGTGCCAGCAGCGTACGGACAGGGAACCCCGGGGAGCTGTTTTTT
>many|NA|TRBJ2-7|TRBV28
CASSGGGGRVYEQYF
TGTGCCAGCAGTGGAGGAGGGGGGCGTGTGTACGAGCAGTACTTC
>NA|NA|TRBJ2-7|TRBV28
CASSLVGNDDQYF
TGTGCCAGCAGTTTGGTAGGGAACGACGATCAGTACTTC
>many|TRBD2|TRBJ2-2|TRBV10-1
CASTSGNTGELFF
TGCGCCAGCACTAGCGGGAACACCGGGGAGCTGTTTTTT
>NA|TRBD2|TRBJ2-5|TRBV28
CASSGGEQETQYF
TGTGCCAGCAGCGGGGGGGAACAAGAGACCCAGTACTTC
>many|TRBD2|TRBJ2-7|TRBV6-2/TRBV6-3
CASSLGLAGVNYEQYF
TGTGCCAGCAGTTTAGGACTAGCGGGAGTGAACTACGAGCAGTACTTC
>NA|TRBD1|TRBJ1-5|TRBV12-5
CASGTGQANQPQHF
TGTGCTAGTGGTACAGGACAGGCAAATCAGCCCCAGCATTTT
>NA|NA|TRBJ1-1|TRBV28
CASSTPPLGEAFF
TGTGCCAGCAGTACCCCACCCTTGGGTGAAGCTTTCTTT
>many|TRBD2|TRBJ2-5|TRBV12-3/TRBV12-4
CASSPSTSPRQETQYF
TGTGCCAGCAGCCCCTCGACTAGCCCTAGACAAGAGACCCAGTACTTC